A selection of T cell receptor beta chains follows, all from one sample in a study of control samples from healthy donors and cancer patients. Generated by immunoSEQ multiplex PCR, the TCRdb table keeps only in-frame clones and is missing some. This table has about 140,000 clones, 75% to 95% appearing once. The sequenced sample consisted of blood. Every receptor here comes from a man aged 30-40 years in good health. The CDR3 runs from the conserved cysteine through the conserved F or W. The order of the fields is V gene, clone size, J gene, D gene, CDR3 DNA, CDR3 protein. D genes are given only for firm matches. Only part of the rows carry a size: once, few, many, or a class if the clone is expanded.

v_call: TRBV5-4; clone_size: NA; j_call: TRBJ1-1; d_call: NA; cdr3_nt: TGTGCCAGCAGCACCCGAGGGACCGAAGCTTTCTTT; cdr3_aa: CASSTRGTEAFF
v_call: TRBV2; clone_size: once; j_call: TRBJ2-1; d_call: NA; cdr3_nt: TGTGCCAGCAGTAGGGGTCTCCAAACCTACAATGAGCAGTTCTTC; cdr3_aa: CASSRGLQTYNEQFF
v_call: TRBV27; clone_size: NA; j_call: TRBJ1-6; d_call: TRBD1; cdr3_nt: TGTGCCAGCAGTTCATACAGGGGCGCGGGAAATTCACCCCTCCACTTT; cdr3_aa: CASSSYRGAGNSPLHF
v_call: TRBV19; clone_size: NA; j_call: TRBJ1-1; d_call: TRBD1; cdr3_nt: TGTGCCAGTAGTATAGGGACAGGGGGCACTGAAGCTTTCTTT; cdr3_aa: CASSIGTGGTEAFF
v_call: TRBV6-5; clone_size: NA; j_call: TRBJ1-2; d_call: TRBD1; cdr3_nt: TGTGCCAGCAGTCACGGACAGGGTGATGGCTACACCTTC; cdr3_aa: CASSHGQGDGYTF
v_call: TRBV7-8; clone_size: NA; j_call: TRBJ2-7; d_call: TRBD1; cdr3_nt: TGTGCCAGCAGCTTAGCACAGGGGTACGAGCAGTACTTC; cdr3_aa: CASSLAQGYEQYF
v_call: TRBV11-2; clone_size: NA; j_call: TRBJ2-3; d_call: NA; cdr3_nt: TGTGCCAGCAGCGTGGGCCGGGACATTAGCACAGATACGCAGTATTTT; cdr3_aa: CASSVGRDISTDTQYF
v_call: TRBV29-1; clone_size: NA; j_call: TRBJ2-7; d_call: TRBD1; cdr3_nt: TGCAGCGTTGAGGGTGACAGGGAATCCTACGAGCAGTACTTC; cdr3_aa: CSVEGDRESYEQYF
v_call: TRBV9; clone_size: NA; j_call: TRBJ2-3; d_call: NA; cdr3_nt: TGTGCCAGCAGCGTTCCCACGCCCGGGACCGCTAGCACAGATACGCAGTATTTT; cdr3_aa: CASSVPTPGTASTDTQYF
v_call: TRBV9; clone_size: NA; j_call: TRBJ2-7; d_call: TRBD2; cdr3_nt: TGTGCCAGCAGCGTAGATGGTCGGGGGGGTTCAAACGAGCAGTACTTC; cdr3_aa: CASSVDGRGGSNEQYF
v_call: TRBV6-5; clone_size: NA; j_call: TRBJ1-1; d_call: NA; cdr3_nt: TGTGCCAGCAGTTTACAGGGCACTGAAGCTTTCTTT; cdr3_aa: CASSLQGTEAFF
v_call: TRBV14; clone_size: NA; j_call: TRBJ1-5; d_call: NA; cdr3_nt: TGTGCCAGCAGCCACGGGTTGGCAAACGGGGGGCAGAGCAATCAGCCCCAGCATTTT; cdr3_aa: CASSHGLANGGQSNQPQHF
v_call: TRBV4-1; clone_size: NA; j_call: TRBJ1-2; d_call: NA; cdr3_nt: TGCGCCAGCAGCCAAGGGCACAACTATGGCTACACCTTC; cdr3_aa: CASSQGHNYGYTF
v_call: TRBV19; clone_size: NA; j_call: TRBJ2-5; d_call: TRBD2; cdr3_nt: TGTGCCAGTAGCCGAACCGGGACTAGCGAAGAGACCCAGTACTTC; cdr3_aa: CASSRTGTSEETQYF
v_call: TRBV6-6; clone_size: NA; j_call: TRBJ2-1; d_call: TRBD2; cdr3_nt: TGTGCCAGCAGTTACTATAGCGGGGCAGTTAATGAGCAGTTCTTC; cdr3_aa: CASSYYSGAVNEQFF
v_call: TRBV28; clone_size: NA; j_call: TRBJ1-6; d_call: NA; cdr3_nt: TGTGCCAGCAGTTTATGGGACGGGGGTTCACCCCTCCACTTT; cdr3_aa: CASSLWDGGSPLHF
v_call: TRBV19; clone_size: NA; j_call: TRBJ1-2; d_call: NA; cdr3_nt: TGTGCCAGTAGTATTCAGCCGCGTAACTATGGCTACACCTTC; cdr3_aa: CASSIQPRNYGYTF
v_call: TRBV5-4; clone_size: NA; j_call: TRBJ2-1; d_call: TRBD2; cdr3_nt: TGTGCCAGCAGCTGGACTAGCGGGGGCGGAAATGAGCAGTTCTTC; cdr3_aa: CASSWTSGGGNEQFF
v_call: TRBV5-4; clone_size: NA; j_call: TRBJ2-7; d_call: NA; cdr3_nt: TGTGCCAGCACCCCGACAGGCTCCTACGAGCAGTACTTC; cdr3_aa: CASTPTGSYEQYF
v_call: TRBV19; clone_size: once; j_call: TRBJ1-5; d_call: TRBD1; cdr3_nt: TGTGCCAGTAGTACGAGGACAGGGCCAAGCCAGCCCCAGCATTTT; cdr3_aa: CASSTRTGPSQPQHF
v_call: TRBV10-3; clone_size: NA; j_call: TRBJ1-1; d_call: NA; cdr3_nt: TGTGCCATCAACCGGGAGGGTGGCGTGGAAGCTTTCTTT; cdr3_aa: CAINREGGVEAFF
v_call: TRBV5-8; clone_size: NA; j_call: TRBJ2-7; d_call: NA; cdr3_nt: TGTGCCAGCAGCCGTAGACCACAGGCCTACGAGCAGTACTTC; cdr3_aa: CASSRRPQAYEQYF
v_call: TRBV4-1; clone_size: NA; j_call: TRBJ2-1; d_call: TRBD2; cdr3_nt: TGCGCCAGCAGTCTAACTAGCGGTTCCTACAATGAGCAGTTCTTC; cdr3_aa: CASSLTSGSYNEQFF
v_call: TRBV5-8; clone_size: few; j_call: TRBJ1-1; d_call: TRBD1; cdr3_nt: TGTGCCAGCAGACGGACAGGGCAGAACACTGAAGCTTTCTTT; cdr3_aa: CASRRTGQNTEAFF
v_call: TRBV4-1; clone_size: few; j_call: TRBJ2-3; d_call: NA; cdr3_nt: TGCGCCAGCAGCCAAGACCACCCAGACACAGATACGCAGTATTTT; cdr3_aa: CASSQDHPDTDTQYF
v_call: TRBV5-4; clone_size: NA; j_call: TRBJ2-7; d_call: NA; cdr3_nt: TGTGCCAGCAGCTTGGATGGAGGGGCCCCCTACGAGCAGTACTTC; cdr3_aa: CASSLDGGAPYEQYF
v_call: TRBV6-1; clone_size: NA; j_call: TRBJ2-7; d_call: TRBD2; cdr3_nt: TGTGCCAGCAGTGAAGAGCGGGACCGATCCTACGAGCAGTACTTC; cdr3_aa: CASSEERDRSYEQYF
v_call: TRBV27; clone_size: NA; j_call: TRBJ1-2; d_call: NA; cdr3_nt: TGTGCCAGCAGTCCCTCAGGGGCGACTAACTATGGCTACACCTTC; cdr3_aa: CASSPSGATNYGYTF
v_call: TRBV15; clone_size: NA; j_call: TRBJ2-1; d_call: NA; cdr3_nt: TGTGCCACCAGCAGTGGGGGGAATGAGCAGTTCTTC; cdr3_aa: CATSSGGNEQFF
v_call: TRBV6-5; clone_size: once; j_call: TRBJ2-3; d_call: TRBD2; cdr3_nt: TGTGCCAGCAGACGACTAGCTGCTCGCACAGATACGCAGTATTTT; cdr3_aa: CASRRLAARTDTQYF
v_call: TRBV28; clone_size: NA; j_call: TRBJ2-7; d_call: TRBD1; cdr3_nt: TGTGCCAGCAGTCCCCGCGGGACAGGGGGATACGAGCAGTACTTC; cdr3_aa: CASSPRGTGGYEQYF
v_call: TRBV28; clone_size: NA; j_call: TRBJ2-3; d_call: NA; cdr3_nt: TGTGCCAGCAGTCTGATACAGGGAAGGGGGACAGATACGCAGTATTTT; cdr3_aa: CASSLIQGRGTDTQYF
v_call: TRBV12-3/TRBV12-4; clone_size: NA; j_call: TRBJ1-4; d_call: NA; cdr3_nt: TGTGCCAGCAGTTGGGGGCCTAATGAAAAACTGTTTTTT; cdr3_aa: CASSWGPNEKLFF
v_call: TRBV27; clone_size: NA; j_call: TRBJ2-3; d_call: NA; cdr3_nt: TGTGCCAGCAGTTTACGTCTAGATGCAGATACGCAGTATTTT; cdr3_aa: CASSLRLDADTQYF
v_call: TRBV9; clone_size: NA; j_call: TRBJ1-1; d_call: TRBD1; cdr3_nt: TGTGCCAGCAGCGTCGAGGGGGCGGCCACTGAAGCTTTCTTT; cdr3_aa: CASSVEGAATEAFF